This paragraph reports one TCR beta chain. This record belongs to a study of blood T cell repertoires in COVID-19. Here immunoSEQ multiplex PCR was the method, and the copy in TCRdb shows in-frame clones only, minus some. The data show 120,000 or so clones, around 80% seen once. Source material: peripheral blood. This TCR came from a man aged 35 to 55 with active or convalescent COVID-19.

The CDR3 spells CASSSGGRQPQHF. DNA for the CDR3: TGTGCCAGCAGTTCAGGGGGGAGGCAGCCCCAGCATTTT. The rearrangement links TRBV12-3 or TRBV12-4 to TRBJ1-5; the match to TRBD1 covers 7 bases. Losses at the gene ends were 4 bases for V and 7 bases for J; bases not matched to a gene: 4. The CDR3 extends over 13 amino acids.